This TCR beta chain was sequenced for a study of lymphopenia after photon versus proton radiotherapy. Study results and limitations: Post-nadir TCR diversity decline inversely tracked overall survival among those who died. Proton therapy kept repertoires fairly stable, unlike photons, which gained effector/memory cells. Post-nadir diversity loss with photons came from oligoclonal expansion, particularly CD8+ Temra cells. Survival link was tested only in deceased patients; proton benefit remains a possibility.

Sequencing used immunoSEQ multiplex PCR; TCRdb keeps in-frame clones, though not all of them. Here the sample spans roughly 20,000 clones, around nine tenths being singletons. The germline V gene has CDR1 LNHDA and CDR2 SQIVND (reference sequence). This CDR3 has 12 residues. V was cut by 6 bases and J by 0 bases, with 5 bases left in between. A single count supports this clone. Antigen: not known. The chain is built from TRBV19 and TRBJ1-2, with unresolved D. The source was peripheral blood, collected from a patient treated with photon-based radiotherapy. The source of this sequence is a man between 60 and 70 years old with pancreatic cancer. The CDR3 region has the DNA TGTGCCAGTAGAGAGACTAACTATGGCTACACCTTC. This sequence encodes CASRETNYGYTF.